Included here is one T cell receptor beta chain sequence, with context. No antigen is known for it. The data were taken from a study of CXCR4 blockade with PD-1 therapy in pancreatic cancer. Study results and caveats: Antigen-specificity overlap of convergent dominant clones remained unconfirmed. Intratumoral clonality (mean roughly 0.14) exceeded healthy blood (about 0.047) but did not track survival. More frequent amino acid clones had more nucleotide rearrangements, suggesting convergent selection.

TCRdb's table, derived via immunoSEQ multiplex PCR, lists solely in-frame clones and lacks some. The sample lists approximately 17,000 clones; approximately 72% were seen once. No neoadjuvant therapy was given before resection to the patients supplying these archived tumor blocks. The receptor comes from a human donor with pancreatic ductal adenocarcinoma. The sequenced sample was tumor tissue.

In DNA, the CDR3 is TGTGCCAGCAGTGTGACAGGGACCCCTCGCAATGAGCAGTTCTTC. It encodes CASSVTGTPRNEQFF. The gene calls are TRBV28 and TRBJ2-1; 7 bases map to TRBD1. The junction had 10 bases not matched to a gene; V was cut back by 5 bases and J by 6 bases. CDR1 is MDHEN, CDR2 SYDVKM, per germline. The CDR3 runs to 15 residues.